Listed here are 21 T cell receptor beta chains from one sample, sequenced in a study of TIL therapy for anti-PD-1-resistant metastatic lung cancer (dated by TCRdb to the early 2020s). TCR beta CDR3 regions were amplified from genomic DNA by bias-controlled multiplex PCR with the immunoSEQ v3 hsTCRB kit. As stored in TCRdb, this immuneACCESS dataset retains in-frame rearrangements with V and J assigned. A fraction of the clones does not appear; measured against another copy, unresolved V genes explain less than half of the discrepancy, and the remainder lacks a known reason. The sample data list 20,000 or so clones, and about three quarters of these were observed just once. About 2.1% of the sample is taken by the ten largest. The time point label on this specimen signifies: pre-treatment sample, taken before nivolumab and TIL therapy. Source: blood, taken at baseline. These TCRs come from a person between 25 and 80 years old with non-small cell lung cancer.

This clone was observed a handful of times. This rearrangement joins TRBV3-1 (or the pseudogene TRBV3-2) to TRBJ2-7; D unresolved. CDR3 length equals 14 residues. CDR1 and CDR2 from the germline V gene are LGHDT and YNNKEL (reference sequence). Trimming left V 4 bases short and J 0 bases short, with 10 bases between. This CDR3 reads CASSPEWVSYEQYF. The DNA for the CDR3 is TGTGCCAGCAGCCCCGAATGGGTCTCCTACGAGCAGTACTTC.

The chain recombines TRBV3-1 (or the pseudogene TRBV3-2) with TRBJ2-7; D not resolved. Germline CDR1 reads LGHDT; CDR2 reads YNNKEL (reference sequence). This CDR3 contains 17 residues. V was trimmed by 0 bases and J by 0 bases, leaving 15 bases between them. Here the CDR3 DNA reads TGTGCCAGCAGCCAAGACGGTTTCGGACGGAGCTCCTACGAGCAGTACGTC. Translating gives CASSQDGFGRSSYEQYV.

This chain connects TRBV12-3 or TRBV12-4 to TRBJ1-1, with D perhaps matching TRBD1 (6 bases). The CDR3 spans 13 residues. The germline V and J ends were trimmed by 5 bases and 3 bases, with 10 bases remaining between them. The CDR3 DNA reads as TGTGCCAGCAGTCGGGGGCAGTACACTGAAGCTTTCTTT. Translating gives CASSRGQYTEAFF.

This chain uses TRBV6-4 with TRBJ1-1; 7 nucleotides match TRBD1. The CDR3 is 14 amino acids. V was clipped by 6 bases and J by 2 bases; unmatched bases: 6. The germline gives CDR1 MRHNA, CDR2 SNTAGT. The CDR3 sequence is CASSSDRTNTEAFF. DNA of the CDR3: TGTGCCAGCAGCTCGGACAGGACTAACACTGAAGCTTTCTTT.

The chain carries TRBV12-5 and TRBJ2-6; maybe TRBD2 (5 bases). Per the germline V gene, CDR1 is LGHNT and CDR2 is FRNRAP. The V end lost 5 bases, the J end lost 1 base, and 15 bases lay between the germline ends. This CDR3 region has 17 residues. CDR3 bases: TGTGCTAGTGGTCCAACCATAGGGAGTTCTGGGGCCAACGTCCTGACTTTC. Encoded protein: CASGPTIGSSGANVLTF.

The chain joins TRBV19 to TRBJ1-5, with D possibly being TRBD1 (6 bases). From germline, CDR1 is LNHDA and CDR2 SQIVND (reference sequence). The CDR3 contains 15 residues. Trimming removed 5 bases from V and 2 bases from J, with 13 bases in between. The CDR3 is CASSRSGEGNQPQHF. The DNA of the CDR3 is TGTGCCAGTAGTCGCTCAGGGGAGGGCAATCAGCCCCAGCATTTT.

This CDR3 reads CASSGGAYTDTQYF. In DNA form, the CDR3 reads TGCGCCAGCAGCGGCGGGGCTTACACAGATACGCAGTATTTT. The chain carries TRBV5-1 and TRBJ2-3; tentatively, D is TRBD2 (6 bases). CDR3 size: 14 residues. Germline CDR1 SGHRS, CDR2 YFSETQ. Trimming removed 4 bases from V and 2 bases from J, with 11 bases in between.

The sample holds a few counts of this clone. The chain links TRBV24-1 to TRBJ1-1; 9 bases map to TRBD1. CDR1 is KGHDR, CDR2 SFDVKD, per germline. This CDR3 is built from 15 residues. J gave up 1 base and V 4 bases, and 3 bases lay outside the gene matches. The CDR3 reads CATSESTGGNTEAFF. The CDR3 DNA is TGTGCCACCAGTGAGTCGACAGGGGGGAACACTGAAGCTTTCTTT.

The chain uses TRBV5-6 and TRBJ2-7; perhaps D is TRBD1 or TRBD2 (5 bases each). V was clipped by 1 base and J by 5 bases, with 13 bases between them. Germline CDR1 is SGHDT and CDR2 is YYEEEE. This CDR3 comprises 14 residues. The CDR3 here is CASSLFEGNHEQYF. CDR3 coding DNA: TGTGCCAGCAGCTTGTTCGAGGGGAACCACGAGCAGTACTTC. The full variable domain, its missing parts supplied by reference TRBV5-6 and TRBJ2-7, is DAGVTQSPTHLIKTRGQQVTLRCSPKSGHDTVSWYQQALGQGPQFIFQYYEEEERQRGNFPDRFSGHQFPNYSSELNVNALLLGDSALYLCASSLFEGNHEQYFGPGTRLTVT.

The gene calls are TRBV7-2 and TRBJ2-5; D gene ambiguous. The V gene's germline CDR1 is SGHTA and CDR2 FQGNSA. Trimming cost V 5 bases and J 4 bases, with 14 bases left between them. CDR3 length: 14 residues. The CDR3 sequence: CASSPRAGRETQYF. The CDR3 nucleotides read TGTGCCAGCAGCCCCCGGGCCGGCAGAGAGACCCAGTACTTC.

This clone was seen only a few times. The chain couples TRBV5-1 to TRBJ2-1; D gene ambiguous. Between the trimmed V and J ends, which lost 3 bases and 6 bases, there was a span of 13 bases. CDR1 is SGHRS and CDR2 is YFSETQ in the germline V gene. The CDR3 runs to 14 residues. This CDR3 is CASSYQVALNEQFF. CDR3 bases: TGCGCCAGCAGCTATCAGGTCGCTCTCAATGAGCAGTTCTTC.

The chain links TRBV2 to TRBJ1-5, with D possibly being TRBD1 (6 bases). The germline V and J ends were trimmed by 4 bases and 1 base, with 8 bases remaining between them. Germline CDR1 reads SNHLY; CDR2 reads FYNNEI. CDR3 length: 14 residues. CDR3 coding DNA: TGTGCCAGCAGTGTGGGGGGCAGCAATCAGCCCCAGCATTTT. Protein: CASSVGGSNQPQHF.

This chain links TRBV19 with TRBJ1-4; 8 bases match TRBD1. With V trimmed by 5 bases and J by 8 bases, 10 bases remained unmatched. The germline V gene encodes CDR1 LNHDA and CDR2 SQIVND (reference sequence). The CDR3 extends over 15 amino acids. The CDR3 DNA reads as TGTGCCAGTAGTGTCGACAGGGGAACATGGGAAAAACTGTTTTTT. Translating it yields CASSVDRGTWEKLFF.

The chain uses TRBV7-6 and TRBJ2-7; 7 positions agree with TRBD2. Trimming took 5 bases from V and 4 from J; bases not matched to a gene: 5. Germline V gene data show CDR1 as SGHVS and CDR2 as FNYEAQ. The CDR3 consists of 13 residues. The CDR3 protein is CASSLSGRYEQYF. In DNA form, the CDR3 reads TGTGCCAGCAGCCTTAGCGGGCGGTACGAGCAGTACTTC.

This clone turned up a few times. The rearrangement joins TRBV6-5 to TRBJ1-2; 8 nucleotides align to TRBD1. After removal of 2 bases from V and 8 bases from J, the junction contained 13 bases not matched to a gene. The CDR3 is made up of 16 amino acids. CDR1 is MNHEY, CDR2 SVGAGI, per germline. The CDR3 region has the DNA TGTGCCAGCAGTTACACTCCGGGACAGGTCTTGGGCGGCTACACCTTC. Protein sequence: CASSYTPGQVLGGYTF.

V and J are TRBV21-1 and TRBJ2-5; TRBD2 is the table's D call, not checked against the DNA. TRBV21-1 represents a pseudogene. The CDR3 loop spans 18 amino acids. The CDR3 loop is CASSRLIEKNGVWETQYF. The CDR3 DNA is TGTGCCAGCAGCAGACTTATCGAAAAGAATGGTGTCTGGGAGACCCAGTACTTC.

The chain recombines TRBV12-5 with TRBJ1-1, with 8 bases matching TRBD1. This CDR3 comprises 14 residues. V lost 7 bases and J lost 8; bases outside the gene matches: 12. CDR1 and CDR2 from the germline V gene are LGHNT and FRNRAP. The CDR3 DNA is TGTGCTAGTGCCACCCAGGGGGCCCGTGCGGAAGCTTTCTTT. Amino acid sequence: CASATQGARAEAFF.

The V call is TRBV5-4, the J call TRBJ1-4; no clear D gene. The length of the CDR3 is 14 residues. CDR1 is SGHNT and CDR2 is YYREEE in the germline V gene (reference sequence). V gave up 2 bases and J gave up 0 bases, with 5 bases separating them. CDR3 DNA: TGTGCCAGCAGCTTATATCCAACTAATGAAAAACTGTTTTTT. Protein product: CASSLYPTNEKLFF. The whole variable domain, remainder taken from reference TRBV5-4 and TRBJ1-4, is ETGVTQSPTHLIKTRGQQVTLRCSSQSGHNTVSWYQQALGQGPQFIFQYYREEENGRGNFPPRFSGLQFPNYSSELNVNALELDDSALYLCASSLYPTNEKLFFGSGTQLSVL.

This clone was observed once. The chain links TRBV6-2 or TRBV6-3 to TRBJ1-5; 8 positions agree with TRBD1. The length of the CDR3 is 14 residues. Unmatched junction bases numbered 1, after V lost 4 bases and J lost 2 bases. Per the germline V gene, CDR1 is MNHEY and CDR2 is SVGEGT. The CDR3 region has the DNA TGTGCCAGCAGTTCGGGACAGGGCAATCAGCCCCAGCATTTT. It is translated as CASSSGQGNQPQHF.

The chain is built from TRBV7-9 and TRBJ1-1, with unresolved D. Germline V gives CDR1 SEHNR, CDR2 FQNEAQ (reference sequence). The CDR3 runs to 13 residues. Trimming left V 4 bases short and J 5 bases short, with 11 bases between. The CDR3 sequence is CASSSNFGTEAFF. The CDR3 DNA reads as TGTGCCAGCAGCTCCAATTTTGGGACTGAAGCTTTCTTT.

The rearrangement joins TRBV19 to TRBJ2-7, with 12 positions matching TRBD2. CDR1 and CDR2 from the germline V gene are LNHDA and SQIVND (reference sequence). J lost 2 bases, V lost 4 bases, and 3 bases had no gene match. This CDR3 comprises 15 residues. In nucleotides, the CDR3 is TGTGCCAGTAGTACCGGACTAGCGGGGACCTACGAGCAGTACTTC. Translation: CASSTGLAGTYEQYF.